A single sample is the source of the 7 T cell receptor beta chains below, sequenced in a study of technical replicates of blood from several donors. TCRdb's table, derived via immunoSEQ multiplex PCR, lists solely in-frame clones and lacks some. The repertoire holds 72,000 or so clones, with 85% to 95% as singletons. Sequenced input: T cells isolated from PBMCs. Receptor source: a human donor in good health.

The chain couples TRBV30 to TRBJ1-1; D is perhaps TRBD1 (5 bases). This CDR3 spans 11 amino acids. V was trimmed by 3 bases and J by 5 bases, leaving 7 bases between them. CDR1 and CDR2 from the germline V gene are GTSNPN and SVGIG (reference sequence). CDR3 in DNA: TGTGCCTGGAGGGGGGGAACTGAAGCTTTCTTT. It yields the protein CAWRGGTEAFF.

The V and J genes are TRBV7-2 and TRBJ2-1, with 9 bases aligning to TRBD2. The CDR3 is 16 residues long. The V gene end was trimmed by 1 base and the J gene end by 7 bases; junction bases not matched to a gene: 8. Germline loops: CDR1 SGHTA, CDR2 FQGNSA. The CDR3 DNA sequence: TGTGCCAGCAGCTTAGTAGCTCTAGCGGGAACAAATGAGCAGTTCTTC. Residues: CASSLVALAGTNEQFF.

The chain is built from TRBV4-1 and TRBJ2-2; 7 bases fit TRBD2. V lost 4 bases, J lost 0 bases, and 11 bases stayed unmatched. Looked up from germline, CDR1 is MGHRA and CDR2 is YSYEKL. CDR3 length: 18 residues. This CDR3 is CASSLLLWGGANTGELFF. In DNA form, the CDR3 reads TGCGCCAGCAGCCTTCTACTTTGGGGGGGAGCGAACACCGGGGAGCTGTTTTTT.

CDR3 in amino acids: CSVGTVYGYTF. CDR3 DNA: TGCAGCGTGGGGACAGTGTATGGCTACACCTTC. The chain joins TRBV29-1 to TRBJ1-2; TRBD1 matches at 7 bases. The CDR3 loop spans 11 amino acids. The J segment lost 5 bases and the V segment lost 6 bases, leaving 3 bases of the junction unmatched. From germline, CDR1 is SQVTM and CDR2 ANQGSEA.

The DNA for the CDR3 is TGTGCCAGCAGCCAAGATCTCAGACTAGTAGACGAGCAGTACTTC. Translating gives CASSQDLRLVDEQYF. The chain is built from TRBV4-2 and TRBJ2-7, with D possibly being TRBD2 (6 bases). The ends were cut back, 0 bases at V and 5 bases at J, with 14 bases in the middle. Per the germline V gene, CDR1 is LGHNA and CDR2 is YNFKEQ. The CDR3 has 15 amino acids.

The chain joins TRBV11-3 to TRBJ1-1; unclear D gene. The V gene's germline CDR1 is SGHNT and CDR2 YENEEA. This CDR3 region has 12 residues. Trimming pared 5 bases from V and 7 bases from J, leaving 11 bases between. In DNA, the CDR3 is TGTGCCAGCAGCGTCCGGGGTCGTGAAGCTTTCTTT. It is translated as CASSVRGREAFF.

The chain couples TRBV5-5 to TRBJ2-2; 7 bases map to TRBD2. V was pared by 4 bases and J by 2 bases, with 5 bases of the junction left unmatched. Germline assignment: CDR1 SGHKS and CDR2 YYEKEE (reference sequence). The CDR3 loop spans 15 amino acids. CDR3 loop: CASSISGFNTGELFF. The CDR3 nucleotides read TGTGCCAGCAGCATTAGCGGGTTTAACACCGGGGAGCTGTTTTTT.